This T cell receptor delta chain is drawn from a study of γδ T cells in repeated Plasmodium falciparum infection. Points from the study as a whole: The Malian cohort came from a small rural village of predominantly one ethnic group. Waves of new clonotype selection appeared after repeated controlled infections in Vdelta2-negative, largely Vdelta1+, gammadelta T cells.

This clone has just a few counts. The antigen is undetermined. Only one base separates this from a far larger clonotype, so it likely reflects a read error. At the DNA level, this CDR3 is encoded by other sequences in the same sample as well. Gammadelta T cells were flow-sorted from PBMC into Vgamma9/Vdelta2+ and Vdelta2-negative populations for bulk analysis. Germline V CDR1 and CDR2: TSWWSYY, QGS. V was cut by 3 bases and J by 1 base, with 33 bases left in between. The CDR3 is made up of 22 amino acids. TCRdb applied CATT to the multiplex PCR reads for clone calling. The repertoire holds 45,000 to 50,000 delta-chain clones, with over 1.5% as singletons.

The chain has TRDV1 and TRDJ1; no clear D. TCRdb supplies no J gene; here it was assigned by aligning the nucleotide sequence to germline. The receptor was isolated from a pool of human donors (malaria-infected and uninfected, not separated). The sample consisted of gamma-delta T cells from blood. CDR3 in amino acids: CALGDYHRPTYDWTGATDKLIF. CDR3 DNA: TGTGCTCTTGGGGACTACCACCGCCCCACGTACGATTGGACGGGCGCCACCGATAAACTCATCTTT.